Presented here are 27 T cell receptor beta chains from one specimen sequenced in a study of CD8 T cells in Susac syndrome. With random hexamers, reverse transcription was performed on roughly 0.5 to 1 ug of RNA. TCRdb reprocessed the immunoSEQ multiplex PCR reads with MiXCR, giving one entry per CDR3 protein. The sample holds 70,000 to 85,000 distinct CDR3 sequences, 90% to 97% seen once. The sequencing input was CD8+ T cells from PBMCs. The receptors originated from a human donor with Susac syndrome.

This clonotype was observed a single time. The V and J genes are TRBV5-6 and TRBJ2-7, with D possibly TRBD1 on 5 matching bases. The V and J ends lost 0 bases and 6 bases respectively, with 7 bases between them. Looked up from germline, CDR1 is SGHDT and CDR2 is YYEEEE. There are 12 residues in the CDR3. This CDR3 is CASSLAGLEQYV. The CDR3 region has the DNA TGTGCCAGCAGCTTGGCAGGGCTCGAGCAGTACGTC.

The V call is TRBV6-2 or TRBV6-3, the J call TRBJ2-2; no reliable D call. This CDR3 has 15 residues. V dropped 3 bases and J dropped 0 bases, with 8 bases sitting between them. Germline lookup yields CDR1 MNHEY and CDR2 SVGEGT. The CDR3 loop is CASSYFPANTGELFF. The CDR3 nucleotides read TGTGCCAGCAGTTATTTTCCCGCGAACACCGGGGAGCTGTTTTTT.

The chain combines TRBV21-1 with TRBJ2-7; no check of the table's D call, TRBD1, against the DNA was made. TRBV21-1 has pseudogene status. CDR3 length: 15 residues. CDR3 DNA: TGTGCCAGCAGCAGCAACGGGGACAGCTTTTACGAGCAGTACGTC. It codes for CASSSNGDSFYEQYV.

This clonotype was detected only once. The rearrangement uses TRBV20-1 and TRBJ2-5; D is ambiguous. This CDR3 region has 13 residues. The V and J ends lost 5 bases and 6 bases respectively, with 16 bases between them. Germline V gives CDR1 DFQATT, CDR2 SNEGSKA (reference sequence). The CDR3: CSALDTAFQTQYF. CDR3 sequence (DNA): TGCAGTGCTCTTGACACCGCCTTTCAGACCCAGTACTTC.

The V call is TRBV14, the J call TRBJ2-1, with TRBD1 matching over 7 bases. The CDR3 totals 16 residues. V dropped 0 bases and J dropped 4; count of bases not matched to a gene: 6. Germline V gene lookup returns CDR1 SGHDN and CDR2 FVKESK. CDR3 loop: CASSQESGQIYNEQFF. CDR3 nucleotides: TGTGCCAGCAGCCAAGAGTCGGGACAGATATACAATGAGCAGTTCTTC.

V and J are TRBV4-3 and TRBJ1-2; TRBD1 matches 9 bases. The V and J ends lost 0 bases and 6 bases, in that order; junction bases with no gene match: 5. The CDR3 spans 15 residues. Per the germline V gene, CDR1 is LGHNA and CDR2 is YSLEER. The CDR3 region is CASSQDLGQGDGYTF. CDR3 coding DNA: TGCGCCAGCAGCCAAGATCTGGGACAGGGCGATGGCTACACCTTC.

The gene calls are TRBV27 and TRBJ1-5; 9 nucleotides agree with TRBD1. Germline CDR1 is MNHEY and CDR2 is SMNVEV (reference sequence). After removal of 6 bases from V and 5 bases from J, the junction contained 5 bases not matched to a gene. The CDR3 contains 14 residues. CDR3 DNA sequence: TGTGCCAGCAGCATCGGACAGGGGCATCAGCCCCAGCATTTT. It is translated as CASSIGQGHQPQHF.

V usage is TRBV11-2 and J usage is TRBJ2-4; D may be TRBD1 (6 bases). Germline CDR1 SGHAT, CDR2 FQNNGV. The CDR3 has 15 amino acids. V dropped 2 bases and J dropped 2 bases, with 10 bases sitting between them. The CDR3 DNA reads as TGTGCCAGCAGCTTACAACAGGGCACCAAAAACATTCAGTACTTC. Protein sequence: CASSLQQGTKNIQYF.

The V call is TRBV9, the J call TRBJ1-5, with 12 bases matching TRBD1. In germline, CDR1 is SGDLS, CDR2 YYNGEE. V shed 3 bases and J 7 bases; nucleotides not matched to a gene: 5. The CDR3 is made up of 15 amino acids. CDR3 sequence reads: CASSGEGTGGQPQHF. Here the CDR3 DNA reads TGTGCCAGCAGCGGAGAAGGGACAGGGGGCCAGCCCCAGCATTTT.

V is TRBV13 and J is TRBJ2-7; D not certain. The CDR3 runs 14 residues. V lost 4 bases to trimming and J lost 0 bases, with 10 bases between them. From germline, CDR1 is PRHDT and CDR2 FYEKMQ (reference sequence). CDR3 in amino acids: CASSSSESSYEQYF. The CDR3 DNA is TGTGCCAGCAGCTCAAGTGAGTCCTCCTACGAGCAGTACTTC.

This sequence joins TRBV7-2 and TRBJ2-3; D possibly corresponds to TRBD2 (5 bases). The CDR3 loop spans 13 amino acids. Trimming pared 4 bases from V and 6 bases from J, leaving 11 bases between. Germline CDR1 is SGHTA and CDR2 is FQGNSA. The CDR3 loop reads CASSYPTTDTQYF. The CDR3 region has the DNA TGTGCCAGCAGCTATCCGACTACGGATACGCAGTATTTT.

V usage is TRBV2 and J usage is TRBJ1-3; 8 positions agree with TRBD1. Germline values: CDR1 SNHLY, CDR2 FYNNEI. V shed 7 bases and J 0 bases; nucleotides not matched to a gene: 14. The CDR3 is 18 amino acids. As DNA, the CDR3 is TGTGCCAGCACACCCCGGACAGGGCTGGATCTCTCTGGAAACACCATATATTTT. It encodes CASTPRTGLDLSGNTIYF.

The chain carries TRBV15 and TRBJ2-1; D is possibly TRBD2 (6 bases). This CDR3 comprises 12 residues. V was pared by 5 bases and J by 4 bases, with 6 bases between. Per germline, CDR1 LNHNV and CDR2 YYDKDF (reference sequence). The CDR3 sequence: CATSGTYNEQFF. CDR3 sequence (DNA): TGTGCCACCAGCGGGACTTACAATGAGCAGTTCTTC. Together with reference TRBV15 and TRBJ2-1, the CDR3 gives the full variable domain: DAMVIQNPRYQVTQFGKPVTLSCSQTLNHNVMYWYQQKSSQAPKLLFHYYDKDFNNEADTPDNFQSRRPNTSFCFLDIRSPGLGDTAMYLCATSGTYNEQFFGPGTRLTVL.

The chain links TRBV15 to TRBJ2-3; no definite D call. The V end lost 3 bases, the J end lost 2 bases, and 9 bases lay between the germline ends. The length of the CDR3 is 14 residues. Germline assignment: CDR1 LNHNV and CDR2 YYDKDF (reference sequence). CDR3 nucleotide sequence: TGTGCCACCAGCAGCGACGGAAACACAGATACGCAGTATTTT. Its protein product is CATSSDGNTDTQYF.

The rearrangement links TRBV27 to TRBJ2-7; D is perhaps TRBD2 (6 bases). The CDR3 has 13 residues. Germline V gene data show CDR1 as MNHEY and CDR2 as SMNVEV (reference sequence). Trimming cost V 6 bases and J 4 bases, with 13 bases left between them. Written as DNA, the CDR3 is TGTGCCAGCAGGGGACTTACCAGATACGAGCAGTACTTC. It specifies CASRGLTRYEQYF.

CDR3 nucleotides: TGCAGTGCCATGGGCCTCTCATCCGGGGAGCTGTTTTTT. This sequence encodes CSAMGLSSGELFF. The rearrangement uses TRBV20-1 and TRBJ2-2, with D uncertain. This CDR3 has 13 amino acids. The V end lost 6 bases, the J end lost 6 bases, and 14 bases lay between the germline ends. The germline V gene encodes CDR1 DFQATT and CDR2 SNEGSKA (reference sequence).

This sequence joins TRBV9 and TRBJ2-1; 8 bases map to TRBD2. The V gene's germline CDR1 is SGDLS and CDR2 YYNGEE. The CDR3 has 18 residues. V trimming: 0 bases; J trimming: 4 bases; junction bases outside the gene matches: 12. The CDR3 loop is CASSVDGRAGGGYNEQFF. The CDR3 coding sequence is TGTGCCAGCAGCGTAGACGGGAGGGCGGGAGGAGGGTACAATGAGCAGTTCTTC.

This clonotype was seen just once. The J gene is TRBJ1-1, the V gene TRBV30, with D tentatively TRBD1 (5 bases). This CDR3 is 13 amino acids long. V shed 4 bases and J shed 4 bases, with 13 bases lying between them. The germline V gene encodes CDR1 GTSNPN and CDR2 SVGIG (reference sequence). Here the CDR3 DNA reads TGTGCCTGGACAGTCTCCCAGGGCACTGAAGCTTTCTTT. This codes for CAWTVSQGTEAFF.

The genes are TRBV7-2 and TRBJ2-5; 12 bases align to TRBD2. In germline, CDR1 is SGHTA, CDR2 FQGNSA. This CDR3 contains 17 residues. V trimming: 4 bases; J trimming: 5 bases; junction bases outside the gene matches: 11. CDR3 coding DNA: TGTGCCAGCAGCTCTAGCGGGAGGGCCTCAAGTACGGAGACCCAGTACTTC. It specifies CASSSSGRASSTETQYF.

The V and J genes are TRBV28 and TRBJ2-5; no firm D call. CDR3 length equals 13 residues. V shed 3 bases and J shed 2 bases, with 7 bases lying between them. CDR1 and CDR2 (germline): MDHEN, SYDVKM. The CDR3 sequence is CASSLVLQETQYF. Here the CDR3 DNA reads TGTGCCAGCAGTTTGGTCCTTCAAGAGACCCAGTACTTC. Variable domain in full (rest from reference TRBV28 and TRBJ2-5): DVKVTQSSRYLVKRTGEKVFLECVQDMDHENMFWYRQDPGLGLRLIYFSYDVKMKEKGDIPEGYSVSREKKERFSLILESASTNQTSMYLCASSLVLQETQYFGPGTRLLVL.

The chain has TRBV20-1 and TRBJ2-3; TRBD2 is a possible D gene (6 bases). The CDR3 totals 16 residues. Germline values: CDR1 DFQATT, CDR2 SNEGSKA (reference sequence). Deletions cut 0 bases from V and 4 bases from J, with 17 bases between. The CDR3 sequence is CSARDPGTSGADTQYF. The DNA for the CDR3 is TGCAGTGCTAGAGACCCCGGGACTTCGGGCGCAGATACGCAGTATTTT.

This rearrangement joins TRBV13 to TRBJ1-1, with D possibly TRBD1 on 5 matching bases. Trimming left V 0 bases short and J 4 bases short, with 9 bases between. Germline V gene lookup returns CDR1 PRHDT and CDR2 FYEKMQ (reference sequence). The CDR3 length is 14 residues. The CDR3 nucleotides read TGTGCCAGCAGCTTAGGGTCGGGGGGCACTGAAGCTTTCTTT. This encodes CASSLGSGGTEAFF.

V is TRBV3-1 and J is TRBJ2-5; a possible D gene is TRBD1 (5 bases). V dropped 8 bases and J dropped 0 bases, with 13 bases sitting between them. Germline V gives CDR1 LGHDT, CDR2 YNNKEL (reference sequence). The CDR3 sequence is 14 residues long. The CDR3 bases are TGTGCCAGCCGAACTACAGGTTACCAAGAGACCCAGTACTTC. Encoded protein: CASRTTGYQETQYF.

The chain has TRBV5-1 and TRBJ2-3; D is unresolved. In germline, CDR1 is SGHRS, CDR2 YFSETQ. This CDR3 contains 15 residues. Trimming took 0 bases from V and 0 from J, leaving 8 bases between them. The CDR3 sequence is CASSLAGRSTDTQYF. The CDR3 nucleotides read TGCGCCAGCAGCTTGGCCGGGCGCAGCACAGATACGCAGTATTTT.

The chain links TRBV4-1 to TRBJ1-6; D not certain. The CDR3 contains 16 residues. Per the germline V gene, CDR1 is MGHRA and CDR2 is YSYEKL. V shed 4 bases and J shed 0 bases, with 10 bases lying between them. The CDR3, as DNA: TGCGCCAGCAGCCGACGGGGAAGCTCCTATAATTCACCCCTCCACTTT. Amino acid sequence: CASSRRGSSYNSPLHF.

This chain joins TRBV15 and TRBJ1-2, with a tentative D call TRBD1 (5 bases). The V end lost 1 base, the J end lost 8 bases, and 20 bases lay between the germline ends. This CDR3 has 16 residues. From germline, CDR1 is LNHNV and CDR2 YYDKDF (reference sequence). CDR3 DNA sequence: TGTGCCACCAGCAGAGCCCCCCACCCCGGGGCGGAGGGCTACACCTTC. It codes for CATSRAPHPGAEGYTF.

The chain carries TRBV9 and TRBJ2-1; D might be TRBD2 (7 bases). Germline values: CDR1 SGDLS, CDR2 YYNGEE. Deletions cut 3 bases from V and 10 bases from J, with 14 bases between. The CDR3 consists of 13 residues. As DNA, the CDR3 is TGTGCCAGCAGCGAGGGGGGGCCTTGGGAGCAGTTCTTC. Its protein is CASSEGGPWEQFF.